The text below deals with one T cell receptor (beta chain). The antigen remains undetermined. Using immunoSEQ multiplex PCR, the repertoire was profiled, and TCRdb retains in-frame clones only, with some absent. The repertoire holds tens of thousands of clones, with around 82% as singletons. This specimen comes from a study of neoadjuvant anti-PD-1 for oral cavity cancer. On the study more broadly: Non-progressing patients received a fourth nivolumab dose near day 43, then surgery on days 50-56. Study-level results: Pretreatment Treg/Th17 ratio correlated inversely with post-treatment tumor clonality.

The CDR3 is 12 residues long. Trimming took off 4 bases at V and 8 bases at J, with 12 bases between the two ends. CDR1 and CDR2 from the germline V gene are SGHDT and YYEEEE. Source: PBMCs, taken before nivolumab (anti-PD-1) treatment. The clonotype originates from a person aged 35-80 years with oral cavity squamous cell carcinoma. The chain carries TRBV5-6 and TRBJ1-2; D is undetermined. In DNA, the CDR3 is TGTGCCAGCAGCCTGGAGGGAGGCGGCTACACCTTC. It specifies CASSLEGGGYTF.